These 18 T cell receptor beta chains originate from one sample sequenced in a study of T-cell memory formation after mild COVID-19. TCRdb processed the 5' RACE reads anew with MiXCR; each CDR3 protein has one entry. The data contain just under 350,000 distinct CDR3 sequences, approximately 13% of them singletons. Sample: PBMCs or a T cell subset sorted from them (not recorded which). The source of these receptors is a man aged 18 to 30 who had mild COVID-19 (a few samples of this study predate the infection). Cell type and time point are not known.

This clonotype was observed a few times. CDR3 region: CASKRELYEQYV. The CDR3 DNA is TGTGCCAGCAAGAGGGAGCTCTACGAGCAGTACGTC. This chain connects TRBV2 to TRBJ2-7; D possibly corresponds to TRBD2 (5 bases). V lost 7 bases and J lost 3, with 10 bases in between. The CDR3 covers 12 residues. CDR1 is SNHLY, CDR2 FYNNEI, per germline.

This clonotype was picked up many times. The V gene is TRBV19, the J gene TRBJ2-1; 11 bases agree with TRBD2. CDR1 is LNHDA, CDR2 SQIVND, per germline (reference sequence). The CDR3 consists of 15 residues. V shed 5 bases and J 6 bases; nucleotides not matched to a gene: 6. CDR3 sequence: CASSPTSGDFNEQFF. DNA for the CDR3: TGTGCCAGTAGTCCGACTAGCGGGGACTTCAATGAGCAGTTCTTC.

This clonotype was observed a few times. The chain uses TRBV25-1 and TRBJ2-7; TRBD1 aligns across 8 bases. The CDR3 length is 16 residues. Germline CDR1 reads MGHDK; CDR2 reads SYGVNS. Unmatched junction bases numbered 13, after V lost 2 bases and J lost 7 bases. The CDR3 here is CASSELTGTGAREQYF. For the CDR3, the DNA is TGTGCCAGCAGTGAACTTACCGGGACAGGAGCGAGGGAGCAGTACTTC.

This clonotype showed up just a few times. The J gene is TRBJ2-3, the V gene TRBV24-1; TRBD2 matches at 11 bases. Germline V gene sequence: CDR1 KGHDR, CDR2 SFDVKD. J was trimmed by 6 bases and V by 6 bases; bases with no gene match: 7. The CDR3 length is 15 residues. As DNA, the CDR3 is TGTGCCACCAGTCCTCTAGGACTAGCGGGTGATACGCAGTATTTT. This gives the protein CATSPLGLAGDTQYF.

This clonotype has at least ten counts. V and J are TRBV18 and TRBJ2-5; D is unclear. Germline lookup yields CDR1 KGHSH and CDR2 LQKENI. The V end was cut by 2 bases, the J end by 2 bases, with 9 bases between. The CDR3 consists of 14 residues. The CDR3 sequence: CASSPGNRQETQYF. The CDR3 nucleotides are TGTGCCAGCTCACCAGGGAATAGGCAAGAGACCCAGTACTTC. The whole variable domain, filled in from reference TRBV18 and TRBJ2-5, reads NAGVMQNPRHLVRRRGQEARLRCSPMKGHSHVYWYRQLPEEGLKFMVYLQKENIIDESGMPKERFSAEFPKEGPSILRIQQVVRGDSAAYFCASSPGNRQETQYFGPGTRLLVL.

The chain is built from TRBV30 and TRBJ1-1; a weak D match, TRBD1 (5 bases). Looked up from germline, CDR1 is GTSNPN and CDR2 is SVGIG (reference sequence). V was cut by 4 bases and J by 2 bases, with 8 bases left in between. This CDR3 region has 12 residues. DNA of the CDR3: TGTGCCTGGACTAGGGACAACACTGAAGCTTTCTTT. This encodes CAWTRDNTEAFF.

CDR3 amino acids: CASSQTGGSSPLHF. CDR3 coding DNA: TGTGCCAGCAGTCAAACAGGGGGCAGTTCACCCCTCCACTTT. The chain recombines TRBV12-3 or TRBV12-4 with TRBJ1-6, with TRBD1 matching over 9 bases. The CDR3 sequence is 14 residues long. Trimming cost V 5 bases and J 9 bases; bases outside gene matches: 5.

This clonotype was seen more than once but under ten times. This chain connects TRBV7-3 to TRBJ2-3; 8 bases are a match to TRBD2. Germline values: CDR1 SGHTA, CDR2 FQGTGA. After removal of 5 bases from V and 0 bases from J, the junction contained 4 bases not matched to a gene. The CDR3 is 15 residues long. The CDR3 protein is CASSERGSSTDTQYF. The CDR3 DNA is TGTGCCAGCAGCGAGCGGGGGTCTAGCACAGATACGCAGTATTTT. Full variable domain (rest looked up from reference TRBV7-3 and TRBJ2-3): GAGVSQTPSNKVTEKGKYVELRCDPISGHTALYWYRQSLGQGPEFLIYFQGTGAADDSGLPNDRFFAVRPEGSVSTLKIQRTERGDSAVYLCASSERGSSTDTQYFGPGTRLTVL.

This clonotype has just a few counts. The CDR3, as DNA: TGCAGTGCGGCAAACACAGGGGGCACCGGGGAGCTGTTTTTT. Residues: CSAANTGGTGELFF. The J gene is TRBJ2-2, the V gene TRBV20-1; 8 bases agree with TRBD1. CDR1 and CDR2 from the germline V gene are DFQATT and SNEGSKA (reference sequence). The CDR3 has 14 residues. The junction had 7 bases not matched to a gene; V was cut back by 6 bases and J by 4 bases.

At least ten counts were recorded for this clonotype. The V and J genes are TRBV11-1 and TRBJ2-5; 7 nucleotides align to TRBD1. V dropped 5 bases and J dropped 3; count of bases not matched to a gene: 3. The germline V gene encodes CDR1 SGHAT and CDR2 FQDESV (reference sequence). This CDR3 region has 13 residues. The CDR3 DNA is TGTGCCAGCAGCCATGGGACAGAAGAGACCCAGTACTTC. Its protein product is CASSHGTEETQYF.

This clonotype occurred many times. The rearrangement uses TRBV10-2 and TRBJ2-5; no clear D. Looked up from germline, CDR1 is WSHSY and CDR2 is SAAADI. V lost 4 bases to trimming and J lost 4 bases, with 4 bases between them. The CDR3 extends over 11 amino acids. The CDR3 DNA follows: TGCGCCAGCAGTGTGACAGAGACCCAGTACTTC. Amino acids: CASSVTETQYF.

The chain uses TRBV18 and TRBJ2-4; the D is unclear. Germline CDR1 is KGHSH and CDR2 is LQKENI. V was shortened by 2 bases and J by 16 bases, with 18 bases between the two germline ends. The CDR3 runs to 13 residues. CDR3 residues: CASSPGVRAILYF. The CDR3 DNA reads TGTGCCAGCTCACCAGGTGTAAGGGCCATCCTTTACTTC. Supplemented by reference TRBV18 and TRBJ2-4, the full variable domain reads NAGVMQNPRHLVRRRGQEARLRCSPMKGHSHVYWYRQLPEEGLKFMVYLQKENIIDESGMPKERFSAEFPKEGPSILRIQQVVRGDSAAYFCASSPGVRAILYFGAGTRLSVL.

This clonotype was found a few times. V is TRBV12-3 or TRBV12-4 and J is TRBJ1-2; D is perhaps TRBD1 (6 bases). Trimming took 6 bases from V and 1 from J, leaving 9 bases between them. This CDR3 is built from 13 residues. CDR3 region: CASRPDSNYGYTF. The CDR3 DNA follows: TGTGCCAGCAGGCCGGACAGTAACTATGGCTACACCTTC.

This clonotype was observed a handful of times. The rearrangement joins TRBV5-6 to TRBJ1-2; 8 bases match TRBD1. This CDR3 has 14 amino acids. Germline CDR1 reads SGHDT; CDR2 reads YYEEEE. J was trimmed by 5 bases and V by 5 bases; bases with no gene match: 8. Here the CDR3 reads CASRLRQGTYGYTF. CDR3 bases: TGTGCCAGCAGATTGAGACAGGGGACTTATGGCTACACCTTC. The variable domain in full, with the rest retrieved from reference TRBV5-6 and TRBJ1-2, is DAGVTQSPTHLIKTRGQQVTLRCSPKSGHDTVSWYQQALGQGPQFIFQYYEEEERQRGNFPDRFSGHQFPNYSSELNVNALLLGDSALYLCASRLRQGTYGYTFGSGTRLTVV.

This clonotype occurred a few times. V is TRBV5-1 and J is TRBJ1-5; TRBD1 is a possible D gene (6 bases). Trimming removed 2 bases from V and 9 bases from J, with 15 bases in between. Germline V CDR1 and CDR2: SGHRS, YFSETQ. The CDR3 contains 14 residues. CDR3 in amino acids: CASSFAGQNGPQHF. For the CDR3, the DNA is TGCGCCAGCAGCTTCGCGGGACAAAATGGGCCCCAGCATTTT.

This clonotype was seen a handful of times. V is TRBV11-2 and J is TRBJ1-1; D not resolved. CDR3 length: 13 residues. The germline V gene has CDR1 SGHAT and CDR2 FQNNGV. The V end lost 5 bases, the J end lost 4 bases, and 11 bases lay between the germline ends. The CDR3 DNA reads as TGTGCCAGCAGCCGCCACGGACCCACTGAAGCTTTCTTT. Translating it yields CASSRHGPTEAFF.

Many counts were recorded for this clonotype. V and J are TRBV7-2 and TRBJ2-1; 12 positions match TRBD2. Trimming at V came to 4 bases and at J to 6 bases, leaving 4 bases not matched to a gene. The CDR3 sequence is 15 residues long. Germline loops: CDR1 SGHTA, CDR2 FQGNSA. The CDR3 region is CASSWTSGVSNEQFF. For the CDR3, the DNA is TGTGCCAGCAGCTGGACTAGCGGGGTGTCCAATGAGCAGTTCTTC.

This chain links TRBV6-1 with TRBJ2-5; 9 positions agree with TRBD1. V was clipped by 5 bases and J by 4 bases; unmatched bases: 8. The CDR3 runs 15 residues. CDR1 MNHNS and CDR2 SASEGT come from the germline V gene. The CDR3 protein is CASSRWTGVAETQYF. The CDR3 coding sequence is TGTGCCAGCAGTCGATGGACAGGGGTAGCAGAGACCCAGTACTTC.